Only one count was recorded for the clone carrying this T cell receptor beta chain. This specimen belongs to a study of blood T cell repertoires in COVID-19. Profiled with immunoSEQ multiplex PCR; TCRdb holds only in-frame clones, not every one. This repertoire shows some 150,000 clones, about 86% found once; its top ten account for 2.5% to 4%. The CDR3 consists of 13 residues. V dropped 3 bases and J dropped 0 bases, with 8 bases sitting between them. Germline CDR1 DFQATT, CDR2 SNEGSKA (reference sequence). Sequences were obtained from peripheral blood. This clonotype was sampled from a man between 65 and 79 years old with acute or convalescent COVID-19. The rearrangement links TRBV20-1 to TRBJ1-1; D uncertain. The CDR3 spells CSASVNMNTEAFF. The CDR3 DNA sequence: TGCAGTGCTAGTGTAAACATGAACACTGAAGCTTTCTTT.